This T cell receptor beta chain was documented in a study of identical twins. Broader study findings: Cord blood's abundant beta clonotypes had fewer insertions, unlike memory repertoires. The study reached conclusions through statistical analysis that was cross-sectional, not following the same donors.

With respect to this clonotype: Its specificity is not known.

CDR1 MGHRA and CDR2 YSYEKL come from the germline V gene. V was trimmed by 3 bases and J by 1 base, leaving 12 bases between them. The CDR3 covers 15 residues. All donors were healthy, and all were Caucasian. TCRdb used MiXCR to reprocess the 5' RACE reads, holding one entry per CDR3 protein. The sample yields around 1.7 million distinct CDR3 sequences, about 32% seen once. The source material was cord blood. This clonotype was sampled from a newborn girl in good health. The rearrangement joins TRBV4-1 to TRBJ1-1; tentatively, D is TRBD1 (6 bases). The CDR3 spells CASSHRQASNTEAFF. As DNA, the CDR3 is TGCGCCAGCAGCCATAGACAGGCTTCGAACACTGAAGCTTTCTTT.